This TCR beta chain was recovered during a study of cytomegalovirus exposure and HLA in healthy donors. With regard to this clone: Its target is unknown.

Study-level points and caveats: Accounts indicate the classifier identified cytomegalovirus status with strong specificity and sensitivity. The study designated around 150 TCR beta chains cytomegalovirus-associated.

With 60 Vbeta and 13 Jbeta primers, the PCR was carried out. Sequencing was performed with immunoSEQ multiplex PCR; in TCRdb, only in-frame clones are kept and a portion is missing. There are 150,000 or so clones in the sample; about 74% occur only once, and more than 3% lies in the top ten. The CDR3 loop spans 17 amino acids. Germline V gene sequence: CDR1 SGHTS, CDR2 YDEGEE. V was shortened by 1 base and J by 0 bases, with 15 bases between the two germline ends. The receptor was derived from a male donor in good health and CMV-seronegative. Sequencing was carried out using PBMCs. The rearrangement uses TRBV5-8 and TRBJ2-3; D possibly corresponds to TRBD1 (6 bases). The DNA for the CDR3 is TGTGCCAGCAGCTTGAGAAGGGGACACCTGAGCACAGATACGCAGTATTTT. This gives the protein CASSLRRGHLSTDTQYF.